The TCR beta chain described here comes from a study of T cell responses to AZD1222 COVID-19 vaccine. This CDR3 region has 14 residues. Germline V lookup: CDR1 SGHTA, CDR2 FQGNSA. With 0 bases removed from V and 2 bases from J, the gap between germline ends came to 7 bases. Study outcomes and limitations: Spike-wide coverage was observed for vaccine-associated CD4 TCRs, with dominant responses at 160-218 and 743-854. Every sample of the repertoires postdated the peak T cell response. Baseline antibody screening turned up just six or seven seropositive AZD1222 recipients. Reportedly, nearly half the spike-specific TCRs target unmutated variant regions.

The protocol was immunoSEQ multiplex PCR, while the TCRdb copy is restricted to in-frame clones and leaves out a portion. The sample gives about 140,000 clones, about 93% of which show up once; roughly 4% is in the top ten. With regard to this clone: The antigen is not known.

The specimen comprised peripheral blood, sampled on day 0 of AZD1222 vaccination. This TCR derives from an adult in good health. This sequence joins TRBV7-2 and TRBJ1-2, with D maybe TRBD1 (5 bases). The DNA for the CDR3 is TGTGCCAGCAGCTTAGCAGGGGAGAACTATGGCTACACCTTC. It codes for CASSLAGENYGYTF.